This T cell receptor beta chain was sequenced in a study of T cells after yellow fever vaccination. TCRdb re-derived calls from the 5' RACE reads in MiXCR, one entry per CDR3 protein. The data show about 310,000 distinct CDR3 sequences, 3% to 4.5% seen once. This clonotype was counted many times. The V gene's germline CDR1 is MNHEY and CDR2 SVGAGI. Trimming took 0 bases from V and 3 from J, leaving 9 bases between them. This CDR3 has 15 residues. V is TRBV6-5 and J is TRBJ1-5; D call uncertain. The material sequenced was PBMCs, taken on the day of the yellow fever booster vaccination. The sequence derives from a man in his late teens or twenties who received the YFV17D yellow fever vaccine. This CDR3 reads CASSYSVHFNQPQHF. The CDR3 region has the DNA TGTGCCAGCAGTTACTCGGTCCACTTCAATCAGCCCCAGCATTTT.